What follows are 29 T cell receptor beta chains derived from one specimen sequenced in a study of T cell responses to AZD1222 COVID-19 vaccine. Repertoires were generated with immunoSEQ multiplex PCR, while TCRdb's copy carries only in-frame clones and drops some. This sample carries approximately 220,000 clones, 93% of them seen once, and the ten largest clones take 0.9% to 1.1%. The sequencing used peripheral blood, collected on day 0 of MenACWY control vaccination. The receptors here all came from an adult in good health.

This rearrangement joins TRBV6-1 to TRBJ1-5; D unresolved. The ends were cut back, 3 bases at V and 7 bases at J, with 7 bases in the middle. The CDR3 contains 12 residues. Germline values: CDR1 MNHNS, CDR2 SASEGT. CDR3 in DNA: TGTGCCAGCAGTGAGACCCACCAGCCCCAGCATTTT. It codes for CASSETHQPQHF.

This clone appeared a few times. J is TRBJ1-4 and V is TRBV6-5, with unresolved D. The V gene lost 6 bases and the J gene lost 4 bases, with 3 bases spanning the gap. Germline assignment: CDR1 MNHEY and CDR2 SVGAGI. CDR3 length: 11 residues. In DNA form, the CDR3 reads TGTGCCAGCAGGCATAATGAAAAACTGTTTTTT. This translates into CASRHNEKLFF.

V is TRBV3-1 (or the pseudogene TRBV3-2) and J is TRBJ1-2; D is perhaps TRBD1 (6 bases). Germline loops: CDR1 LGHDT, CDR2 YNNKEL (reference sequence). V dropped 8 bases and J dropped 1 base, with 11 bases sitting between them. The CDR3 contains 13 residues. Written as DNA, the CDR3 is TGTGCCAGCGCCCTGGACAGTAACTATGGCTACACCTTC. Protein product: CASALDSNYGYTF.

This CDR3 is CASSEGSGYTF. The CDR3, as DNA: TGTGCCAGCAGTGAGGGGTCTGGCTACACCTTC. The V gene is TRBV6-1, the J gene TRBJ1-2; D is ambiguous. Trimming shortened V by 3 bases and J by 7 bases, and 6 bases separated the two germline ends. The germline V gene has CDR1 MNHNS and CDR2 SASEGT. CDR3 length equals 11 residues.

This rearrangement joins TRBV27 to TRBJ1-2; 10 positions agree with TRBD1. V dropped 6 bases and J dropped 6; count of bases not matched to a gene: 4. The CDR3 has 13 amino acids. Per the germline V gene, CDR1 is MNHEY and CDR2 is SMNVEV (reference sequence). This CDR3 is CASRTTGGNGYTF. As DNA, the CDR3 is TGTGCCAGCAGAACGACAGGGGGCAATGGCTACACCTTC.

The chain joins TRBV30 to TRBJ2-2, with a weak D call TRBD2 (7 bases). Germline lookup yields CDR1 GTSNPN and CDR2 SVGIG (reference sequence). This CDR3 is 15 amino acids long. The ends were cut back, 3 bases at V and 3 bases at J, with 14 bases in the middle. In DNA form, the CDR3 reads TGTGCCTGGAGCCGGGGGGCGGTCGACACCGGGGAGCTGTTTTTT. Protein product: CAWSRGAVDTGELFF.

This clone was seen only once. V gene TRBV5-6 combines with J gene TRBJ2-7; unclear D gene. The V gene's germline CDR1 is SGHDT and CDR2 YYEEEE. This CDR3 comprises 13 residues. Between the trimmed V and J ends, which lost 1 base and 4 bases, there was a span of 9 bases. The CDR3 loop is CASSLHGSYEQYF. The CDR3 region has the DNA TGTGCCAGCAGCTTGCACGGGTCTTACGAGCAGTACTTC.

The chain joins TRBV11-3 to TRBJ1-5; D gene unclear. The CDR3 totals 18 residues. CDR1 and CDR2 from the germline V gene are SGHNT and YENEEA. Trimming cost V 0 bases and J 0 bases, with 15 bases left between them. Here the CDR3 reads CASSLEGLGEGSNQPQHF. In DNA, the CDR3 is TGTGCCAGCAGCTTAGAAGGGTTGGGAGAGGGTAGCAATCAGCCCCAGCATTTT.

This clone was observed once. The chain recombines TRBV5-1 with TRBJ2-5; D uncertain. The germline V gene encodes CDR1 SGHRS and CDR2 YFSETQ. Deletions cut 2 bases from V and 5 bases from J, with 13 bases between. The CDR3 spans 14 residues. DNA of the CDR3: TGCGCCAGCAGCTTTCAGCCTGGTGGGGAGACCCAGTACTTC. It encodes CASSFQPGGETQYF. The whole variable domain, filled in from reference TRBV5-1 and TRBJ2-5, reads KAGVTQTPRYLIKTRGQQVTLSCSPISGHRSVSWYQQTPGQGLQFLFEYFSETQRNKGNFPGRFSGRQFSNSRSEMNVSTLELGDSALYLCASSFQPGGETQYFGPGTRLLVL.

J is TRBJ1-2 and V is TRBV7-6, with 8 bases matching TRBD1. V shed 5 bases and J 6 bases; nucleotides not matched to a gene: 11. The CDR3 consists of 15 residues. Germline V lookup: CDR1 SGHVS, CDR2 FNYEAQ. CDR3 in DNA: TGTGCCAGCAGCCCGTGGACAGGGTCGGGCCATGGCTACACCTTC. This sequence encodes CASSPWTGSGHGYTF.

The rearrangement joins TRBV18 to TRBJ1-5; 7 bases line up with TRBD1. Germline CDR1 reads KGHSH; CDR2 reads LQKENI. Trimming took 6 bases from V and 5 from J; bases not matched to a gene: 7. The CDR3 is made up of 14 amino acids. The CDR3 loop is CASSSGQEYQPQHF. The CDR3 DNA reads TGTGCCAGCTCCTCCGGACAGGAATATCAGCCCCAGCATTTT.

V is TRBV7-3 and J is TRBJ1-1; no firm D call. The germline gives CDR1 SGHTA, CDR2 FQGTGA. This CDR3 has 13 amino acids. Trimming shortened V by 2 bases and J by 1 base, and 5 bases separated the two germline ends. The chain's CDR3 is CASSLWENTEAFF. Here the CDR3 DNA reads TGTGCCAGCAGCTTATGGGAGAACACTGAAGCTTTCTTT.

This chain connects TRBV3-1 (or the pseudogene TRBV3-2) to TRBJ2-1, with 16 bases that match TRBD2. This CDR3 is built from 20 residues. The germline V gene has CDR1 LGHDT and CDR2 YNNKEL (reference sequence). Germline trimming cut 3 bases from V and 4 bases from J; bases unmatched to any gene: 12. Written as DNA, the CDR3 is TGTGCCAGCAGCCATCCCCCCGGGGGACTAGCGGGGGGGAGTTACAATGAGCAGTTCTTC. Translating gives CASSHPPGGLAGGSYNEQFF.

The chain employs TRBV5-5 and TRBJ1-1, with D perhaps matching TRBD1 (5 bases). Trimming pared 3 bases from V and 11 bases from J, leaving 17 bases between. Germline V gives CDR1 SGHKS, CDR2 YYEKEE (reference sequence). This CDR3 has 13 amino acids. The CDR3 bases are TGTGCCAGCAGCTATTATGGGGCGTCGGGCGCTTTCTTT. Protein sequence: CASSYYGASGAFF.

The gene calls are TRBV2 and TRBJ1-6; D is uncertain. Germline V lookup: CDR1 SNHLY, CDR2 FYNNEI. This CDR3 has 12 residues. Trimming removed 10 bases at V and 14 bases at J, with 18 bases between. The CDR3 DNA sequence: TGTGCCACGGGCCCCAAGGAGAGCACCCTCCACTTT. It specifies CATGPKESTLHF.

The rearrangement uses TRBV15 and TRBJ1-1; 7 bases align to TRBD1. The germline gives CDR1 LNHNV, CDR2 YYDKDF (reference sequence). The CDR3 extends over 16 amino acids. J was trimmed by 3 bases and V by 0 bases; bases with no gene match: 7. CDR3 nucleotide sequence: TGTGCCACCAGCAGAGACAGGGGGTATCTATACACTGAAGCTTTCTTT. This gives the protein CATSRDRGYLYTEAFF.

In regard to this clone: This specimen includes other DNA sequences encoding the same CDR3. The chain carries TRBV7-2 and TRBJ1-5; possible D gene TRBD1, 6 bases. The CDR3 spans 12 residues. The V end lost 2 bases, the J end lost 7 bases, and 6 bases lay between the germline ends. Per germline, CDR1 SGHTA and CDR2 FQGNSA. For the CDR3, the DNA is TGTGCCAGCAGCTTACAGGGGCAGCCCCAGCATTTT. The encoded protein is CASSLQGQPQHF.

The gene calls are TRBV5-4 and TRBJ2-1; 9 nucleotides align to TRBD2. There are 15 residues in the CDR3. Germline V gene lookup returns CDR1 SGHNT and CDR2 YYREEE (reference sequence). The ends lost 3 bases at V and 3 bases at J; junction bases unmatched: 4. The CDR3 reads CASSSSGGSYNEQFF. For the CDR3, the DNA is TGTGCCAGCAGCTCCAGCGGGGGGAGCTACAATGAGCAGTTCTTC.

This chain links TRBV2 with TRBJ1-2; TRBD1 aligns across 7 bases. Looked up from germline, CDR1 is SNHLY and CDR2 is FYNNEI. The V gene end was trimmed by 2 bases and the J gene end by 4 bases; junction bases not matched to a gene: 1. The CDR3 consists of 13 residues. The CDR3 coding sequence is TGTGCCAGCAGTGAACAGGGGGTCTATGGCTACACCTTC. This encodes CASSEQGVYGYTF.

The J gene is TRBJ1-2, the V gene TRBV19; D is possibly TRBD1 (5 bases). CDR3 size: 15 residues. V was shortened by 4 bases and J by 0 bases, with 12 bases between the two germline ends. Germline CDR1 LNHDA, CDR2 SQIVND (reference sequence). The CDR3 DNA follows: TGTGCCAGTAGTACCGGGACGGCCCCTAACTATGGCTACACCTTC. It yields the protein CASSTGTAPNYGYTF.

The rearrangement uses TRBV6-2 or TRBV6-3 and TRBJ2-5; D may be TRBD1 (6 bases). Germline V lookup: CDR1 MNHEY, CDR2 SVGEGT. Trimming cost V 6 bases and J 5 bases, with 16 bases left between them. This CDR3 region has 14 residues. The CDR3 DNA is TGTGCCAGCAGCCTAGGGGGTATTTCGGAGACCCAGTACTTC. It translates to CASSLGGISETQYF.

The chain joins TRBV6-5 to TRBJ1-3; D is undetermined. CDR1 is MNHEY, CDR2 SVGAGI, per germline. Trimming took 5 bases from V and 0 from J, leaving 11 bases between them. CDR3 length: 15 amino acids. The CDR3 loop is CASSRGVSSGNTIYF. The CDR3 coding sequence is TGTGCCAGCAGTCGCGGGGTGAGCTCTGGAAACACCATATATTTT.

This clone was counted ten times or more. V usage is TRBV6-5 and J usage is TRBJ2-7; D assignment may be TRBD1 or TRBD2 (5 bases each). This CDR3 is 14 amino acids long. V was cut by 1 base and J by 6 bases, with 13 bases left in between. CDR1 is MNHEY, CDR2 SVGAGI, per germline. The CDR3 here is CASSYLGPRSEQYF. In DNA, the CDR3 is TGTGCCAGCAGTTACTTGGGACCCCGTAGCGAGCAGTACTTC.

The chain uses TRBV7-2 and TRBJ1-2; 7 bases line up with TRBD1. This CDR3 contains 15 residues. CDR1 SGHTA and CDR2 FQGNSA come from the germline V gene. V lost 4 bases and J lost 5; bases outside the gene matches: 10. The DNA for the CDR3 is TGTGCCAGCAGCTCCCAGGGGGGGCCGGGTTATGGCTACACCTTC. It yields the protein CASSSQGGPGYGYTF. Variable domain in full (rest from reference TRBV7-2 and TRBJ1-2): GAGVSQSPSNKVTEKGKDVELRCDPISGHTALYWYRQSLGQGLEFLIYFQGNSAPDKSGLPSDRFSAERTGGSVSTLTIQRTQQEDSAVYLCASSSQGGPGYGYTFGSGTRLTVV.

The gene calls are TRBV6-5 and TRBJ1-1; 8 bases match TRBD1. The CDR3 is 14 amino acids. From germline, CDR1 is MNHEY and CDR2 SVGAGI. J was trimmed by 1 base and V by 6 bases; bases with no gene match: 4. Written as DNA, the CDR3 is TGTGCCAGCAGAGCAGGGGGCCGGAACACTGAAGCTTTCTTT. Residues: CASRAGGRNTEAFF.

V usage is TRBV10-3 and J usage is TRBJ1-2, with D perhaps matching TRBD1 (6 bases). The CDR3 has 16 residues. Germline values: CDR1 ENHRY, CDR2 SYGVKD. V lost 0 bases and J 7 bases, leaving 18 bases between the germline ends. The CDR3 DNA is TGTGCCATCAGTGAGTCGATCGGACAGCCCTCCGGTGGCTACACCTTC. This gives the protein CAISESIGQPSGGYTF.

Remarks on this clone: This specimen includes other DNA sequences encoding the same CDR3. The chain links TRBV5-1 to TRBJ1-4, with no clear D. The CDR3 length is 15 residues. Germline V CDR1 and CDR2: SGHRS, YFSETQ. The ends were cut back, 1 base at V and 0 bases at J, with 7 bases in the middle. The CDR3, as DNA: TGCGCCAGCAGCTTGTCGGGTGCAACTAATGAAAAACTGTTTTTT. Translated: CASSLSGATNEKLFF.

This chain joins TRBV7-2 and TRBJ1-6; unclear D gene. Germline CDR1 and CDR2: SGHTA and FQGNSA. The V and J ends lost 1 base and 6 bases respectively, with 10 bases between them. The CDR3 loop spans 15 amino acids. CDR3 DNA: TGTGCCAGCAGCTTAGGGGGTGTTCGTAATTCACCCCTCCACTTT. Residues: CASSLGGVRNSPLHF.

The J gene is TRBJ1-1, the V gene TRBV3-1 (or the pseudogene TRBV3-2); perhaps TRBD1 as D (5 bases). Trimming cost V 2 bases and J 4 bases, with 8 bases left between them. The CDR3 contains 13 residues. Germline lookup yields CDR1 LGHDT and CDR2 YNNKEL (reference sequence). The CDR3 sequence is CASSQNGGTEAFF. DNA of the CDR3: TGTGCCAGCAGCCAAAACGGGGGCACTGAAGCTTTCTTT.